Listed here are 3 T cell receptor beta chains from one sample, sequenced in a study of blood T cells in healthy people across ages (dated by TCRdb to 2013 to 2016). Receptor amplification or capture employed 5' RACE. Sequencing instrument: Illumina HiSeq 2500. The second PCR ran for roughly 7 to 12 cycles and used a J-beta primer mix along with a sample-barcoded 5' primer. The public sequencing data were trimmed at Q25 with fastp and processed into clonotypes with MiXCR by TCRdb, which kept only in-frame beta chains. CDR3 protein sequences are deduplicated, and each keeps its most common genes and DNA. The sample table shows around 800,000 distinct CDR3 sequences, and around 62% are seen once. Of the sample, 25% to 35% is held by the ten largest clones. Sample: blood. All receptors derive from a man between 25 and 39 years old in good health.

This chain uses TRBV12-3 or TRBV12-4 with TRBJ2-1; 9 nucleotides align to TRBD2. Losses at the gene ends were 5 bases for V and 4 bases for J; bases not matched to a gene: 6. CDR3 length: 15 amino acids. Written as DNA, the CDR3 is TGTGCCAGCAGTCCCGGCAGCGGGGGGTACAATGAGCAGTTCTTC. Translated, it gives CASSPGSGGYNEQFF.

The V call is TRBV9, the J call TRBJ2-5; 13 nucleotides agree with TRBD2. The J call may be in error: the DNA end matches TRBJ2-7 better. Germline V CDR1 and CDR2: SGDLS, YYNGEE. This CDR3 spans 14 amino acids. The CDR3 loop reads CASSAGLAGREQYF. The CDR3 region has the DNA TGTGCCAGCAGCGCGGGACTAGCGGGGCGCGAGCAGTACTTC.

The rearrangement links TRBV28 to TRBJ1-4; 11 bases fit TRBD1. V lost 7 bases, J lost 6 bases, and 10 bases stayed unmatched. Germline CDR1 MDHEN, CDR2 SYDVKM. The CDR3 is made up of 16 amino acids. CDR3 bases: TGTGCCAGCAACCCTTTACGGGGACAGGGGGATGAAAAACTGTTTTTT. Amino acid sequence: CASNPLRGQGDEKLFF.